This TCR beta chain was captured by sequencing in a study of blood T cell repertoires in COVID-19. Study-wide background: T cells, B-cell-depleted T cells, or PBMCs provided the cDNA or gDNA that served as material.

Participant-given clinical history determined each cohort assignment. The germline V and J ends were trimmed by 1 base and 7 bases, with 10 bases remaining between them. Germline assignment: CDR1 KGHSH and CDR2 LQKENI. The length of the CDR3 is 13 residues. Method: immunoSEQ multiplex PCR; TCRdb's copy keeps in-frame clones and lacks some. The table has hundreds of thousands of clones, 89% seen once. Sequencing was done on a sample of PBMCs or T cells enriched from blood (not recorded which). This receptor was identified in a woman aged 40 to 50 who had recovered from COVID-19. This chain connects TRBV18 to TRBJ1-1, with D maybe TRBD1 (6 bases). The CDR3 DNA reads as TGTGCCAGCTCACCACTGGGGGCTCGTGAAGCTTTCTTT. This gives the protein CASSPLGAREAFF.